The T cell receptor (beta chain) described here comes from a study of T cell repertoires in cytomegalovirus infection. The CDR3 covers 14 residues. The ends were cut back, 5 bases at V and 8 bases at J, with 18 bases in the middle. Germline V gene data show CDR1 as MNHEY and CDR2 as SVGEGT. This clonotype turned up a few times. TCRdb processed the reads anew with MiXCR; each CDR3 protein has one entry. The table lists hundreds of thousands of distinct CDR3 sequences, about 24% of them singletons. What was sequenced was CD8+ T cells from PBMCs. The chain has TRBV6-2 or TRBV6-3 and TRBJ1-1, with TRBD1 as a possible D gene (6 bases). The receptor comes from a human donor in good health (CMV status not recorded). Some clones in this sample may be carry-over from other donors' samples. CDR3 loop: CASSPGAGLSEAFF. CDR3 DNA: TGTGCCAGCAGTCCGGGGGCAGGGTTATCCGAAGCTTTCTTT.